This note documents a single T cell receptor beta chain sequence. Antigen unknown. This sample stems from a study of OX40 agonist ivuxolimab in advanced cancers. Sequenced by immunoSEQ multiplex PCR; TCRdb stores in-frame clones only, minus some. Altogether tens of thousands of clones are present, 90% being singletons, with the ten largest covering 0.5% to 0.55%. The CDR3 contains 13 residues. Trimming shortened V by 2 bases and J by 7 bases, and 9 bases separated the two germline ends. The germline gives CDR1 SGHTA, CDR2 FQGTGA. Study-level results: Among the least clonally expanded were partial responders at 0.1-3.0 mg/kg.

Blood got drawn at baseline, again on cycle 4 day 1, and then on cycle 7 day 1. Here the sequenced sample was CD4+ or CD8+ T cells sorted from blood, taken in a trial of the OX40 agonist ivuxolimab. This TCR was recovered from an adult with an advanced solid tumor such as melanoma, head and neck, liver or kidney cancer. The chain uses TRBV7-3 and TRBJ2-1; tentatively, D is TRBD2 (5 bases). The CDR3 DNA sequence: TGTGCCAGCAGCTTATCGCGGGTTAATGAGCAGTTCTTC. Translating gives CASSLSRVNEQFF.